A selection of T cell receptor beta chains follows, all from one sample in a study of shared clonotypes between healthy human individuals. Profiled with immunoSEQ multiplex PCR; TCRdb holds only in-frame clones, not every one. Among fewer than 700,000 clones listed, around 78% were seen once. Sample: PBMCs. The receptors derive from a woman between 40 and 50 years old in good health. Some clones in this sample may be carry-over from other donors' samples. Both conserved end residues are trimmed from each CDR3.

j_call: TRBJ2-3
v_call: TRBV9
cdr3_aa: ASSVGPRASTDTQY

j_call: TRBJ2-1
v_call: TRBV10-3
cdr3_aa: AISAGTSGSGEEQF

j_call: TRBJ1-1
v_call: TRBV4-3
cdr3_aa: ASSQDFSTEAF

j_call: TRBJ1-5
v_call: TRBV6-9
cdr3_aa: ASSYGTENQPQH

j_call: TRBJ1-4
v_call: TRBV28
cdr3_aa: ASSHGPFGEDTNEKLF

j_call: TRBJ2-1
v_call: TRBV7-3
cdr3_aa: ASSPSGLAGSQF

j_call: TRBJ1-6
v_call: TRBV2
cdr3_aa: ASSPRQVRSYNSPLH

j_call: TRBJ2-7
v_call: TRBV2
cdr3_aa: ASSGQRASYEQY

j_call: TRBJ2-1
v_call: TRBV5-1
cdr3_aa: ASRPILAGGDVAQF

j_call: TRBJ2-1
v_call: TRBV18
cdr3_aa: ASSPPSYNEQF

j_call: TRBJ2-4
v_call: TRBV5-1
cdr3_aa: ASTLTVAKNIQY

j_call: TRBJ2-1
v_call: TRBV5-4
cdr3_aa: ASSPTSSLAGSGNEQF

j_call: TRBJ2-5
v_call: TRBV29-1
cdr3_aa: SVVLGQGIQETQY

j_call: TRBJ1-1
v_call: TRBV19
cdr3_aa: ASLMRGLNTEAF

j_call: TRBJ2-3
v_call: TRBV4-1
cdr3_aa: ASSQEEGLGFPTDTQY

j_call: TRBJ2-1
v_call: TRBV7-8
cdr3_aa: ASTLGHNEQF

j_call: TRBJ1-2
v_call: TRBV6-6
cdr3_aa: ASNPDRGYGYT

j_call: TRBJ2-2
v_call: TRBV5-1
cdr3_aa: ASSLTGESTGELF

j_call: TRBJ2-7
v_call: TRBV15
cdr3_aa: ATSRDRGPYEQY

j_call: TRBJ1-1
v_call: TRBV14
cdr3_aa: ASSQDPGTEAF

j_call: TRBJ2-2
v_call: TRBV7-6
cdr3_aa: ASSLVVAGGAGELF

j_call: TRBJ1-4
v_call: TRBV7-9
cdr3_aa: ASSLQGTNEKLF

j_call: TRBJ1-2
v_call: TRBV27
cdr3_aa: ASSLTQGVGYGYT

j_call: TRBJ1-2
v_call: TRBV9
cdr3_aa: ASSTSQGASYT

j_call: TRBJ2-5
v_call: TRBV5-6
cdr3_aa: ASSPGTSGQETQY

j_call: TRBJ2-7
v_call: TRBV5-1
cdr3_aa: ASSLWRESGEQY

j_call: TRBJ2-6
v_call: TRBV10-3
cdr3_aa: AISASTSSGANVLT

j_call: TRBJ2-3
v_call: TRBV5-1
cdr3_aa: ASSLAGTSADTQY

j_call: TRBJ1-2
v_call: TRBV14
cdr3_aa: ASSRRSGTGGAGRGYT

j_call: TRBJ2-1
v_call: TRBV28
cdr3_aa: ASSPLDRDYNEQF

j_call: TRBJ1-5
v_call: TRBV6-4
cdr3_aa: ASSQTDNQPQH

j_call: TRBJ2-1
v_call: TRBV7-3
cdr3_aa: ASSFDSHNEQF

j_call: TRBJ1-2
v_call: TRBV2
cdr3_aa: ASIQEIFAGYT

j_call: TRBJ2-5
v_call: TRBV4-1
cdr3_aa: ASSQDTSVFLETQY

j_call: TRBJ2-7
v_call: TRBV6-1
cdr3_aa: ASRSGLLWAYEQY

j_call: TRBJ1-1
v_call: TRBV5-6
cdr3_aa: ASSSQSNTEAF

j_call: TRBJ2-2
v_call: TRBV4-1
cdr3_aa: ASSGHIAGGLPGELF

j_call: TRBJ2-5
v_call: TRBV7-9
cdr3_aa: ASSLVVSGGGETQY

j_call: TRBJ2-5
v_call: TRBV2
cdr3_aa: ASSEGEIVTQY

j_call: TRBJ1-2
v_call: TRBV19
cdr3_aa: ASSKGQGVGYGYT

j_call: TRBJ1-2
v_call: TRBV10-2
cdr3_aa: ASLSDIGQKANYGYT

j_call: TRBJ2-5
v_call: TRBV19
cdr3_aa: ASSPRDPVETQY

j_call: TRBJ2-1
v_call: TRBV30
cdr3_aa: AWGGGGEQF

j_call: TRBJ2-1
v_call: TRBV7-9
cdr3_aa: ASSGPRTVNEQF

j_call: TRBJ1-2
v_call: TRBV18
cdr3_aa: ASSPMEDGYT

j_call: TRBJ2-3
v_call: TRBV12-5
cdr3_aa: ASGESVVTQY

j_call: TRBJ1-1
v_call: TRBV5-4
cdr3_aa: ASSSLNSGSTEAF

j_call: TRBJ1-2
v_call: TRBV7-2
cdr3_aa: ASSAQTGVGTGYT

j_call: TRBJ2-3
v_call: TRBV5-1
cdr3_aa: ASSLGLAESTDTQY

j_call: TRBJ2-7
v_call: TRBV9
cdr3_aa: ASSVAGRVPYEQY